This TCR beta chain was profiled in a study of blood T cell repertoires in COVID-19. This CDR3 spans 12 amino acids. Germline-derived CDR1 and CDR2 are SQVTM and ANQGSEA. V was pared by 4 bases and J by 0 bases, with 6 bases between. Authors' analysis steps: Reference gene primer amplification yielded estimated nucleated cell counts. The data were produced by immunoSEQ multiplex PCR, yet TCRdb's version contains in-frame clones alone and is incomplete. That table gives V, J and clone size, and the DNA gave D and trimming. The data hold about 190,000 clones, with 80% to 90% observed a single time. The source is a man aged 30 to 39 with active or convalescent COVID-19. The specimen was peripheral blood. V is TRBV29-1 and J is TRBJ2-5, with D perhaps matching TRBD1 (6 bases). The CDR3, as DNA: TGCAGCGTTGGGACAGACCAAGAGACCCAGTACTTC. Its protein is CSVGTDQETQYF.